This T cell receptor (beta chain) came from a study of T cells after yellow fever vaccination. This clonotype was counted only a few times. In making TCR cDNA, 5'RACE template switching added a universal primer site and UMIs to it. Using its own MiXCR run on the 5' RACE reads, TCRdb lists one record per CDR3 protein. The data show around 550,000 distinct CDR3 sequences, less than 20% seen once. The sequences come from PBMCs, collected 15 days after the yellow fever booster vaccination. This receptor was identified in a young man who received the YFV17D yellow fever vaccine.

CDR3 nucleotide sequence: TGTGCCAGCAGCCAGGGGGATGAGCAGTTCTTC. This codes for CASSQGDEQFF. The rearrangement uses TRBV6-5 and TRBJ2-1, with 7 bases lining up with TRBD1. CDR3 size: 11 residues. Germline-derived CDR1 and CDR2 are MNHEY and SVGAGI. The V and J ends lost 6 bases and 8 bases, in that order; junction bases with no gene match: 1.